These 5 T cell receptor beta chains share one sample of origin, sequenced in a study of identical twins. MiXCR was run by TCRdb on the 5' RACE reads, yielding one entry per CDR3 protein. The sample lists 280,000 or so distinct CDR3 sequences, more than 6.5% occurring once. These data are also associated with another study on yellow fever vaccine responses in identical twins.

The source material was memory (CD45RO+) T cells sorted from blood. These receptors were collected from a woman between 18 and 29 years old in good health.

The chain links TRBV4-1 to TRBJ2-7; 9 positions match TRBD2. The V gene end was trimmed by 6 bases and the J gene end by 2 bases; junction bases not matched to a gene: 11. This CDR3 comprises 16 residues. The germline gives CDR1 MGHRA, CDR2 YSYEKL. The CDR3 loop reads CASSPNPTSGTYEQYF. The CDR3 bases are TGCGCCAGCAGTCCTAACCCGACTAGCGGAACCTACGAGCAGTACTTC.

This clonotype was seen many times. The genes are TRBV10-3 and TRBJ1-5; D remains ambiguous. This CDR3 is 14 amino acids long. Germline CDR1 ENHRY, CDR2 SYGVKD. V lost 4 bases and J 4 bases, leaving 11 bases between the germline ends. The DNA for the CDR3 is TGTGCCATCAGTGCGGCAGGATCGAATCAGCCCCAGCATTTT. Protein product: CAISAAGSNQPQHF.

This clonotype has a count of ten or more. The gene calls are TRBV10-3 and TRBJ2-5; the D gene could be TRBD1 or TRBD2 (6 bases each). The CDR3 has 13 residues. Trimming took off 2 bases at V and 5 bases at J, with 9 bases between the two ends. Germline values: CDR1 ENHRY, CDR2 SYGVKD. CDR3 sequence reads: CAISERGVETQYF. CDR3 bases: TGTGCCATCAGTGAGAGGGGGGTGGAGACCCAGTACTTC.

The CDR3 loop reads CASSSLVGGPTGELFF. In DNA, the CDR3 is TGTGCCAGCAGTTCCCTCGTGGGGGGTCCCACCGGGGAGCTGTTTTTT. The V and J genes are TRBV12-3 or TRBV12-4 and TRBJ2-2; perhaps TRBD2 as D (6 bases). The ends were cut back, 4 bases at V and 4 bases at J, with 16 bases in the middle. The CDR3 covers 16 residues.

This clonotype was observed many times. The chain has TRBV3-1 and TRBJ1-1; no clear D gene. The germline V and J ends were trimmed by 2 bases and 5 bases, with 12 bases remaining between them. Germline V lookup: CDR1 LGHDT, CDR2 YNNKEL (reference sequence). The CDR3 loop spans 14 amino acids. CDR3 in DNA: TGTGCCAGCAGCCAAATTGTGGGGATGACTGAAGCTTTCTTT. This encodes CASSQIVGMTEAFF.